This passage covers 10 T cell receptor beta chains from one sample sequenced in a study of cytomegalovirus exposure and HLA in healthy donors. The primer mix had 60 Vbeta and 13 Jbeta primers. Sequenced by immunoSEQ multiplex PCR; TCRdb stores in-frame clones only, minus some. The sample yields some 140,000 clones, roughly 85% seen once. Material: PBMCs. All receptors derive from a man aged 35-49 years in good health and CMV-seropositive.

This rearrangement joins TRBV5-5 to TRBJ2-3; 8 bases are a match to TRBD1. From germline, CDR1 is SGHKS and CDR2 YYEKEE (reference sequence). The CDR3 is 15 amino acids. V shed 2 bases and J 3 bases; nucleotides not matched to a gene: 5. The CDR3 coding sequence is TGTGCCAGCAGCTTCGGGCGACAGGGGACAGATACGCAGTATTTT. Its protein is CASSFGRQGTDTQYF.

On this clone itself: Mismatch with germline at one junction end may stem from a read error. This chain uses TRBV7-9 with TRBJ1-4; D is unresolved. The CDR3 totals 12 residues. Per germline, CDR1 SEHNR and CDR2 FQNEAQ (reference sequence). As DNA, the CDR3 is TGTTCCAGCAGCTCCCCGGATGAAAAACTGTTTTTT. This sequence encodes CSSSSPDEKLFF.

The rearrangement links TRBV5-1 to TRBJ1-6, with 7 positions matching TRBD1. Germline V gene data show CDR1 as SGHRS and CDR2 as YFSETQ. With 4 bases clipped from V and 7 bases from J, the junction kept 11 bases outside the gene matches. The CDR3 spans 16 residues. The CDR3 sequence: CASSNGRQGVNSPLHF. Here the CDR3 DNA reads TGCGCCAGCAGCAACGGACGACAGGGAGTAAATTCACCCCTCCACTTT. The whole variable domain, filled in from reference TRBV5-1 and TRBJ1-6, reads KAGVTQTPRYLIKTRGQQVTLSCSPISGHRSVSWYQQTPGQGLQFLFEYFSETQRNKGNFPGRFSGRQFSNSRSEMNVSTLELGDSALYLCASSNGRQGVNSPLHFGNGTRLTVT.

The chain carries TRBV6-5 and TRBJ1-1; D is undetermined. CDR1 MNHEY and CDR2 SVGAGI come from the germline V gene. Trimming removed 0 bases from V and 2 bases from J, with 4 bases in between. The CDR3 contains 13 residues. CDR3 loop: CASSYSTNTEAFF. CDR3 DNA: TGTGCCAGCAGTTACTCCACTAACACTGAAGCTTTCTTT.

The chain has TRBV7-9 and TRBJ2-2, with TRBD1 identical over 11 bases. Germline V CDR1 and CDR2: SEHNR, FQNEAQ (reference sequence). Trimming at V came to 5 bases and at J to 2 bases, leaving 13 bases not matched to a gene. The CDR3 has 19 amino acids. Here the CDR3 DNA reads TGTGCCAGCAGCCGGACAGGGGGCGACCTAGCGGGAAACACCGGGGAGCTGTTTTTT. This gives the protein CASSRTGGDLAGNTGELFF.

J is TRBJ2-1 and V is TRBV5-1, with TRBD2 matching over 8 bases. J lost 0 bases, V lost 2 bases, and 4 bases had no gene match. Germline V gives CDR1 SGHRS, CDR2 YFSETQ. The CDR3 extends over 16 amino acids. The DNA for the CDR3 is TGCGCCAGCAGCTTAGGCGGGAGGCGCTCCTACAATGAGCAGTTCTTC. It codes for CASSLGGRRSYNEQFF.

This chain uses TRBV5-1 with TRBJ1-6; D perhaps matches TRBD1 (5 bases). Germline CDR1 SGHRS, CDR2 YFSETQ. CDR3 length equals 14 residues. Trimming cost V 0 bases and J 10 bases, with 11 bases left between them. The CDR3 sequence is CASSLGGGESPLHF. Here the CDR3 DNA reads TGCGCCAGCAGCTTGGGGGGGGGAGAGTCACCCCTCCACTTT.

The rearrangement links TRBV7-9 to TRBJ1-2, with no clear D. V was cut by 6 bases and J by 8 bases, with 19 bases left in between. This CDR3 spans 14 amino acids. CDR1 and CDR2 from the germline V gene are SEHNR and FQNEAQ (reference sequence). In DNA form, the CDR3 reads TGTGCCAGCAGGAAGACATTAGGTGGTAGAGGCTACACCTTC. Protein product: CASRKTLGGRGYTF.

J is TRBJ1-2 and V is TRBV18; TRBD1 might be the D (6 bases). CDR1 is KGHSH, CDR2 LQKENI, per germline. The CDR3 has 14 amino acids. With 5 bases removed from V and 2 bases from J, the gap between germline ends came to 12 bases. The CDR3 nucleotides are TGTGCCAGCTCAGCAGGGGCGACGAACTATGGCTACACCTTC. Its translation: CASSAGATNYGYTF.

The rearrangement links TRBV9 to TRBJ2-1; 7 bases match TRBD2. Unmatched junction bases numbered 5, after V lost 4 bases and J lost 4 bases. CDR3 length equals 14 residues. Germline assignment: CDR1 SGDLS and CDR2 YYNGEE. CDR3 loop: CASSLGLDYNEQFF. The DNA for the CDR3 is TGTGCCAGCAGCCTAGGACTAGATTACAATGAGCAGTTCTTC. Together with reference TRBV9 and TRBJ2-1, the CDR3 gives the full variable domain: DSGVTQTPKHLITATGQRVTLRCSPRSGDLSVYWYQQSLDQGLQFLIQYYNGEERAKGNILERFSAQQFPDLHSELNLSSLELGDSALYFCASSLGLDYNEQFFGPGTRLTVL.